This is a list of T cell receptor beta chains from one sample in a study of shared clonotypes between healthy human individuals. Sequenced by immunoSEQ multiplex PCR; TCRdb stores in-frame clones only, minus some. The sample lists millions of clones, 85% to 95% occurring once. Sequenced: naive CD4+ T cells sorted from blood. Receptors originate from a man between 18 and 29 years old in good health. The CDR3 runs from the conserved cysteine through the conserved F or W. D genes are given only for firm matches. The size field is filled for only some rows; it gives once, few, many or a size class.

d_gene	abundance	v_gene	j_gene	CDR3aa	CDR3nt
-	-	TRBV2	TRBJ2-1	CASSTNEQFF	TGTGCCAGCAGCACCAATGAGCAGTTCTTC
TRBD2	-	TRBV2	TRBJ2-2	CASSADSGTYTGELFF	TGTGCCAGCAGCGCTGACAGCGGGACCTACACCGGGGAGCTGTTTTTT
-	-	TRBV7-2	TRBJ1-5	CASSLHHCNQPQHF	TGTGCCAGCAGCTTGCACCATTGCAATCAGCCCCAGCATTTT
TRBD2	few	TRBV2	TRBJ2-7	CASSLAGNYEQYF	TGTGCCAGCAGCCTAGCGGGAAACTACGAGCAGTACTTC
-	few	TRBV6-5	TRBJ1-1	CASSRGNTEAFF	TGTGCCAGCAGCAGGGGTAACACTGAAGCTTTCTTT
-	once	TRBV5-8	TRBJ2-1	CASSLGTAGLYNEQFF	TGTGCCAGCAGCTTGGGGACAGCAGGCCTCTACAATGAGCAGTTCTTC
-	-	TRBV14	TRBJ2-3	CASSQLAGAVTDTQYF	TGTGCCAGCAGCCAACTGGCGGGGGCAGTCACAGATACGCAGTATTTT
-	-	TRBV7-2	TRBJ1-5	CASSLERQPQHF	TGTGCCAGCAGCTTAGAGAGACAGCCCCAGCATTTT
-	-	TRBV30	TRBJ1-5	CAWSSTDNQPQHF	TGTGCCTGGAGTTCTACTGACAATCAGCCCCAGCATTTT
-	-	TRBV29-1	TRBJ1-2	CSVLLKTGYTF	TGCAGCGTTCTTCTAAAAACTGGCTACACCTTC
-	-	TRBV6-6	TRBJ1-5	CASSYGRQNNQPQHF	TGTGCCAGCAGTTACGGGAGGCAGAACAATCAGCCCCAGCATTTT
-	-	TRBV30	TRBJ2-7	CAWREQTYEQYF	TGTGCCTGGAGAGAACAGACCTACGAGCAGTACTTC
-	-	TRBV5-1	TRBJ2-3	CASSFRGGPRDTQYF	TGCGCCAGCAGCTTCAGGGGTGGTCCTCGAGATACGCAGTATTTT
-	-	TRBV12-5	TRBJ2-3	CASGSMDTQYF	TGTGCTAGTGGTTCCATGGATACGCAGTATTTT
-	once	TRBV7-2	TRBJ2-7	CASSDRSVVGGANPYEQYF	TGTGCCAGCAGCGATAGGTCAGTCGTCGGCGGAGCTAATCCCTACGAGCAGTACTTC
-	-	TRBV30	TRBJ1-2	CAWSPDSDYGYTF	TGTGCCTGGAGTCCCGACAGTGACTATGGCTACACCTTC
-	-	TRBV10-3	TRBJ1-2	CAIMRGLLGERAGYTF	TGTGCCATCATGCGGGGCTTACTGGGCGAAAGGGCTGGCTACACCTTC
-	-	TRBV5-1	TRBJ2-5	CASSSDVGISETQYF	TGCGCCAGCAGCTCCGACGTCGGGATATCAGAGACCCAGTACTTC
-	-	TRBV28	TRBJ1-2	CASKPGAQANYGYTF	TGTGCCAGCAAGCCGGGGGCCCAAGCTAACTATGGCTACACCTTC
-	-	TRBV18	TRBJ2-5	CASSSDTLKQETQYF	TGTGCCAGCTCCTCGGACACCTTAAAACAAGAGACCCAGTACTTC
-	-	TRBV28	TRBJ2-2	CASSWDGTTGELFF	TGTGCCAGCAGTTGGGACGGGACTACCGGGGAGCTGTTTTTT
TRBD2	-	TRBV6-6	TRBJ2-3	CASQGRGGESTDTQYF	TGTGCCAGCCAGGGCCGGGGGGGCGAAAGCACAGATACGCAGTATTTT
TRBD1	-	TRBV30	TRBJ2-2	CAFRGPPNTGELFF	TGTGCCTTCAGGGGGCCCCCGAACACCGGGGAGCTGTTTTTT
-	-	TRBV6-5	TRBJ1-2	CASSRELRLLYGYTF	TGTGCCAGCTCACGGGAGTTGAGGTTACTCTATGGCTACACCTTC
TRBD1	-	TRBV18	TRBJ1-5	CASSLGQEGFQPQHF	TGTGCCAGCTCATTGGGACAGGAGGGGTTTCAGCCCCAGCATTTT
TRBD2	-	TRBV11-2	TRBJ2-3	CASSLDSLAGANTQYF	TGTGCCAGCAGCTTAGATTCACTAGCGGGGGCCAATACGCAGTATTTT
-	-	TRBV28	TRBJ1-1	CASSFVGETEAFF	TGTGCCAGCAGTTTCGTGGGGGAGACTGAAGCTTTCTTT
-	once	TRBV18	TRBJ1-2	CASSPPAGGYGYTF	TGTGCCAGCTCACCACCGGCAGGCGGCTATGGCTACACCTTC
TRBD1	once	TRBV7-9	TRBJ2-2	CASSLLGQGNTGELFF	TGTGCCAGCAGCTTGTTGGGACAGGGAAACACCGGGGAGCTGTTTTTT
-	-	TRBV6-1	TRBJ2-5	CASSSLGVIRETQYF	TGTGCCAGCAGTTCCCTCGGGGTGATTCGAGAGACCCAGTACTTC
-	-	TRBV6-5	TRBJ2-7	CASSYGGDYEQYF	TGTGCCAGCAGTTACGGGGGAGACTACGAGCAGTACTTC